This is a list of T cell receptor beta chains from one sample in a study of blood T cell repertoires in COVID-19. Method: immunoSEQ multiplex PCR; TCRdb's copy keeps in-frame clones and lacks some. This table holds around 160,000 clones, roughly 81% found once. The source material was peripheral blood. The receptors come from a human donor with acute or convalescent COVID-19. The donor label of this sample is uncertain. Each CDR3 is given with its conserved first and last residue. A D gene is named only where the DNA matches it firmly. Size values are once, few and many counts, or a class for expanded clones, and some rows have none.

clone_size: many
cdr3_length: 16
d_call: TRBD1
j_call: TRBJ1-5
v_call: TRBV6-6
cdr3_aa: CASSHPGQGLNQPQHF
cdr3_nt: TGTGCCAGCAGTCACCCGGGACAGGGACTTAATCAGCCCCAGCATTTT

clone_size: NA
cdr3_length: 13
d_call: NA
j_call: TRBJ1-6
v_call: TRBV24-1
cdr3_aa: CATSGGTGSPLHF
cdr3_nt: TGTGCCACCAGTGGGGGGACTGGTTCACCCCTCCACTTT

clone_size: NA
cdr3_length: 17
d_call: NA
j_call: TRBJ1-3
v_call: TRBV6-1
cdr3_aa: CASSEWGGVYSGNTIYF
cdr3_nt: TGTGCCAGCAGTGAGTGGGGGGGAGTTTACTCTGGAAACACCATATATTTT

clone_size: NA
cdr3_length: 16
d_call: TRBD1
j_call: TRBJ1-1
v_call: TRBV10-3
cdr3_aa: CAISVKRGQSNTEAFF
cdr3_nt: TGTGCCATCAGTGTGAAGAGGGGGCAGTCAAACACTGAAGCTTTCTTT

clone_size: NA
cdr3_length: 15
d_call: TRBD1
j_call: TRBJ1-6
v_call: TRBV5-1
cdr3_aa: CASSWSGTGESPLHF
cdr3_nt: TGCGCCAGCAGCTGGTCCGGGACAGGGGAATCACCCCTCCACTTT

clone_size: NA
cdr3_length: 13
d_call: NA
j_call: TRBJ2-5
v_call: TRBV12-3/TRBV12-4
cdr3_aa: CASRRGSQETQYF
cdr3_nt: TGTGCCAGCAGAAGAGGGTCCCAAGAGACCCAGTACTTC

clone_size: NA
cdr3_length: 20
d_call: TRBD2
j_call: TRBJ2-6
v_call: TRBV30
cdr3_aa: CAWSPPGTSGGEGGANVLTF
cdr3_nt: TGTGCCTGGAGTCCCCCCGGGACTAGCGGGGGGGAAGGTGGGGCCAACGTCCTGACTTTC

clone_size: NA
cdr3_length: 13
d_call: NA
j_call: TRBJ1-5
v_call: TRBV21-1
cdr3_aa: CASSDELREPQHF
cdr3_nt: TGTGCCAGCAGCGACGAACTCAGGGAGCCCCAGCATTTT

clone_size: NA
cdr3_length: 15
d_call: NA
j_call: TRBJ1-4
v_call: TRBV7-9
cdr3_aa: CASSRRQGGSEKLFF
cdr3_nt: TGTGCCAGCAGCCGTCGCCAGGGTGGCAGTGAAAAACTGTTTTTT

clone_size: NA
cdr3_length: 16
d_call: TRBD1
j_call: TRBJ1-4
v_call: TRBV30
cdr3_aa: CAWSPSFRGLQEKLFF
cdr3_nt: TGTGCCTGGAGTCCCTCCTTCAGGGGGCTTCAAGAAAAACTGTTTTTT

clone_size: NA
cdr3_length: 18
d_call: TRBD2
j_call: TRBJ2-6
v_call: TRBV4-1
cdr3_aa: CASSLRAGGLVGANVLTF
cdr3_nt: TGCGCCAGCAGCCTACGAGCGGGGGGCCTTGTCGGGGCCAACGTCCTGACTTTC

clone_size: NA
cdr3_length: 16
d_call: TRBD1
j_call: TRBJ1-2
v_call: TRBV7-9
cdr3_aa: CASSIPGQGLGYGYTF
cdr3_nt: TGTGCCAGCAGCATACCAGGACAGGGATTAGGCTATGGCTACACCTTC

clone_size: NA
cdr3_length: 16
d_call: TRBD1
j_call: TRBJ2-2
v_call: TRBV7-9
cdr3_aa: CASSLGRQGAVGELFF
cdr3_nt: TGTGCCAGCAGCTTGGGGAGACAGGGGGCCGTCGGGGAGCTGTTTTTT

clone_size: NA
cdr3_length: 15
d_call: NA
j_call: TRBJ1-3
v_call: TRBV5-5
cdr3_aa: CASSLDIYSGNTIYF
cdr3_nt: TGTGCCAGCAGCTTGGATATCTACTCTGGAAACACCATATATTTT

clone_size: NA
cdr3_length: 14
d_call: TRBD1
j_call: TRBJ1-1
v_call: TRBV30
cdr3_aa: CAWSRDRATVEAFF
cdr3_nt: TGTGCCTGGAGTCGGGACAGGGCTACCGTTGAAGCTTTCTTT

clone_size: NA
cdr3_length: 13
d_call: NA
j_call: TRBJ1-5
v_call: TRBV19
cdr3_aa: CASRGSGNQPQHF
cdr3_nt: TGTGCCAGCAGAGGGTCGGGCAATCAGCCCCAGCATTTT

clone_size: NA
cdr3_length: 12
d_call: NA
j_call: TRBJ1-5
v_call: TRBV9
cdr3_aa: CASSAGNQPQHF
cdr3_nt: TGTGCCAGCAGCGCCGGGAATCAGCCCCAGCATTTT

clone_size: NA
cdr3_length: 19
d_call: NA
j_call: TRBJ2-1
v_call: TRBV7-9
cdr3_aa: CASSLEGGYMGPSYNEQFF
cdr3_nt: TGTGCCAGCAGCTTAGAGGGCGGTTATATGGGGCCCTCCTACAATGAGCAGTTCTTC

clone_size: NA
cdr3_length: 14
d_call: TRBD1
j_call: TRBJ1-2
v_call: TRBV10-3
cdr3_aa: CAISTGTGRYGYTF
cdr3_nt: TGTGCCATCAGTACCGGGACAGGACGCTATGGCTACACCTTC

clone_size: once
cdr3_length: 14
d_call: NA
j_call: TRBJ2-5
v_call: TRBV11-2
cdr3_aa: CASSSRDIKETQYF
cdr3_nt: TGTGCCAGCAGCAGCCGGGACATAAAAGAGACCCAGTACTTC

clone_size: once
cdr3_length: 15
d_call: NA
j_call: TRBJ2-7
v_call: TRBV6-5
cdr3_aa: CASSPGQLSSYEQYF
cdr3_nt: TGTGCCAGCAGTCCCGGACAGCTTTCGTCCTACGAGCAGTACTTC

clone_size: NA
cdr3_length: 15
d_call: NA
j_call: TRBJ2-1
v_call: TRBV11-2
cdr3_aa: CASSLLGQLYNEQFF
cdr3_nt: TGTGCCAGCAGCCTACTCGGACAGCTTTACAATGAGCAGTTCTTC

clone_size: NA
cdr3_length: 13
d_call: NA
j_call: TRBJ1-2
v_call: TRBV5-4
cdr3_aa: CASSSTGLGGYTF
cdr3_nt: TGTGCCAGCAGCTCAACAGGGCTGGGCGGCTACACCTTC

clone_size: NA
cdr3_length: 12
d_call: TRBD1
j_call: TRBJ1-2
v_call: TRBV3-1/TRBV3-2
cdr3_aa: CASSGDSYGYTF
cdr3_nt: TGTGCCAGCAGCGGGGACAGCTATGGCTACACCTTC

clone_size: NA
cdr3_length: 12
d_call: TRBD1
j_call: TRBJ2-7
v_call: TRBV13
cdr3_aa: CASSFQQGEKYF
cdr3_nt: TGTGCCAGCAGCTTTCAACAGGGGGAGAAGTACTTC

clone_size: NA
cdr3_length: 15
d_call: NA
j_call: TRBJ2-5
v_call: TRBV4-1
cdr3_aa: CASSQEGAAQETQYF
cdr3_nt: TGCGCCAGCAGCCAAGAAGGGGCAGCCCAAGAGACCCAGTACTTC

clone_size: NA
cdr3_length: 13
d_call: NA
j_call: TRBJ1-1
v_call: TRBV3-1/TRBV3-2
cdr3_aa: CASSAPGYTEAFF
cdr3_nt: TGTGCCAGCAGCGCTCCAGGGTACACTGAAGCTTTCTTT

clone_size: once
cdr3_length: 15
d_call: TRBD1
j_call: TRBJ1-2
v_call: TRBV4-1
cdr3_aa: CASSQAGGANYGYTF
cdr3_nt: TGCGCCAGCAGCCAGGCAGGGGGCGCGAACTATGGCTACACCTTC

clone_size: NA
cdr3_length: 14
d_call: NA
j_call: TRBJ1-2
v_call: TRBV7-9
cdr3_aa: CASSLPVLLDGYTF
cdr3_nt: TGTGCCAGCAGCTTACCCGTCCTTTTAGATGGCTACACCTTC

clone_size: NA
cdr3_length: 15
d_call: NA
j_call: TRBJ1-1
v_call: TRBV6-5
cdr3_aa: CASSKGINWNTEAFF
cdr3_nt: TGTGCCAGCAGTAAGGGGATAAATTGGAACACTGAAGCTTTCTTT

clone_size: many
cdr3_length: 16
d_call: TRBD1
j_call: TRBJ1-6
v_call: TRBV5-4
cdr3_aa: CASTDPNRGANSPLHF
cdr3_nt: TGTGCCAGCACCGACCCAAACAGGGGGGCAAATTCACCCCTCCACTTT

clone_size: once
cdr3_length: 14
d_call: TRBD2
j_call: TRBJ2-5
v_call: TRBV7-2
cdr3_aa: CASSLNGGRETQYF
cdr3_nt: TGTGCCAGCAGCTTAAACGGGGGGAGAGAGACCCAGTACTTC

clone_size: NA
cdr3_length: 15
d_call: NA
j_call: TRBJ2-6
v_call: TRBV5-6
cdr3_aa: CASSPGLGGANVLTF
cdr3_nt: TGTGCCAGCAGCCCAGGCTTGGGCGGGGCCAACGTCCTGACTTTC

clone_size: NA
cdr3_length: 13
d_call: TRBD1
j_call: TRBJ1-2
v_call: TRBV5-4
cdr3_aa: CASSADRGFGYTF
cdr3_nt: TGTGCCAGCAGCGCCGACAGGGGATTTGGCTACACCTTC

clone_size: NA
cdr3_length: 17
d_call: TRBD2
j_call: TRBJ2-7
v_call: TRBV9
cdr3_aa: CASSVGLAGASSYEQYF
cdr3_nt: TGTGCCAGCAGCGTAGGGCTAGCGGGGGCGAGCTCCTACGAGCAGTACTTC

clone_size: NA
cdr3_length: 13
d_call: NA
j_call: TRBJ2-7
v_call: TRBV2
cdr3_aa: CASSSTATYEQYF
cdr3_nt: TGTGCCAGCAGTTCCACAGCCACCTACGAGCAGTACTTC

clone_size: NA
cdr3_length: 16
d_call: TRBD1
j_call: TRBJ2-4
v_call: TRBV18
cdr3_aa: CASHAQGLFGKNIQYF
cdr3_nt: TGTGCCAGCCATGCACAGGGGCTATTCGGGAAAAACATTCAGTACTTC

clone_size: few
cdr3_length: 14
d_call: NA
j_call: TRBJ1-1
v_call: TRBV3-1/TRBV3-2
cdr3_aa: CASSQAQKNTEAFF
cdr3_nt: TGTGCCAGCAGCCAAGCCCAGAAGAACACTGAAGCTTTCTTT

clone_size: NA
cdr3_length: 12
d_call: NA
j_call: TRBJ2-4
v_call: TRBV14
cdr3_aa: CASSPRGYIQYF
cdr3_nt: TGTGCCAGCAGTCCAAGGGGTTACATTCAGTACTTC

clone_size: once
cdr3_length: 12
d_call: NA
j_call: TRBJ2-1
v_call: TRBV6-6
cdr3_aa: CASSPSDNEQFF
cdr3_nt: TGTGCCAGCAGCCCCAGCGACAATGAGCAGTTCTTC

clone_size: NA
cdr3_length: 12
d_call: NA
j_call: TRBJ2-3
v_call: TRBV19
cdr3_aa: CASSRDTDTQYF
cdr3_nt: TGTGCCTCTAGTCGGGACACAGATACGCAGTATTTT

clone_size: NA
cdr3_length: 13
d_call: TRBD1
j_call: TRBJ2-3
v_call: TRBV29-1
cdr3_aa: CSVPGQGTRGQYF
cdr3_nt: TGCAGCGTGCCGGGACAGGGTACCCGCGGGCAGTATTTT

clone_size: NA
cdr3_length: 14
d_call: TRBD1
j_call: TRBJ2-1
v_call: TRBV7-9
cdr3_aa: CASSIGQGADEQFF
cdr3_nt: TGTGCCAGCAGCATCGGACAGGGCGCGGATGAGCAGTTCTTC

clone_size: NA
cdr3_length: 14
d_call: NA
j_call: TRBJ1-3
v_call: TRBV5-4
cdr3_aa: CASSFRESGNTIYF
cdr3_nt: TGTGCCAGCAGCTTCAGGGAATCTGGAAACACCATATATTTT

clone_size: few
cdr3_length: 17
d_call: TRBD1
j_call: TRBJ2-5
v_call: TRBV5-6
cdr3_aa: CASSSPGTGFLSETQYF
cdr3_nt: TGTGCCAGCAGCTCGCCCGGGACAGGTTTTCTTTCGGAGACCCAGTACTTC

clone_size: NA
cdr3_length: 15
d_call: NA
j_call: TRBJ1-6
v_call: TRBV6-5
cdr3_aa: CASILDVGRSSPLHF
cdr3_nt: TGTGCCAGCATCCTTGACGTGGGTAGGAGCTCACCCCTCCACTTT

clone_size: NA
cdr3_length: 16
d_call: NA
j_call: TRBJ1-1
v_call: TRBV11-2
cdr3_aa: CASSRRRDGMNTEAFF
cdr3_nt: TGTGCCAGCAGCCGACGGAGGGACGGGATGAACACTGAAGCTTTCTTT

clone_size: NA
cdr3_length: 14
d_call: NA
j_call: TRBJ1-5
v_call: TRBV6-5
cdr3_aa: CASRDGQSNQPQHF
cdr3_nt: TGTGCCAGCAGGGATGGACAGTCCAATCAGCCCCAGCATTTT

clone_size: NA
cdr3_length: 17
d_call: NA
j_call: TRBJ1-3
v_call: TRBV24-1
cdr3_aa: CATSDLQCPREGNTIYF
cdr3_nt: TGTGCCACCAGTGATTTGCAATGCCCCCGGGAAGGAAACACCATATATTTT

clone_size: once
cdr3_length: 16
d_call: TRBD1
j_call: TRBJ1-5
v_call: TRBV19
cdr3_aa: CASTFGLGGGIQPQHF
cdr3_nt: TGTGCCAGTACCTTTGGGTTAGGGGGCGGGATTCAGCCCCAGCATTTT

clone_size: once
cdr3_length: 13
d_call: NA
j_call: TRBJ2-3
v_call: TRBV2
cdr3_aa: CASSGGSTDTQYF
cdr3_nt: TGTGCCAGCAGTGGAGGGAGCACAGATACGCAGTATTTT

clone_size: NA
cdr3_length: 13
d_call: NA
j_call: TRBJ1-2
v_call: TRBV29-1
cdr3_aa: CSVEEWQGTGYTF
cdr3_nt: TGCAGCGTTGAAGAGTGGCAGGGGACTGGCTACACCTTC

clone_size: NA
cdr3_length: 14
d_call: TRBD1
j_call: TRBJ1-5
v_call: TRBV19
cdr3_aa: CASSIPRGQQPQHF
cdr3_nt: TGTGCCAGTAGCATTCCCAGGGGGCAACAGCCCCAGCATTTT

clone_size: NA
cdr3_length: 15
d_call: TRBD2
j_call: TRBJ2-5
v_call: TRBV19
cdr3_aa: CASSIEAGVPTTQYF
cdr3_nt: TGTGCCAGTAGTATAGAAGCGGGGGTGCCTACGACCCAGTACTTC

clone_size: few
cdr3_length: 11
d_call: NA
j_call: TRBJ1-5
v_call: TRBV2
cdr3_aa: CASSDSRAQHF
cdr3_nt: TGTGCCAGCAGTGACTCCAGGGCCCAGCATTTT

clone_size: NA
cdr3_length: 16
d_call: NA
j_call: TRBJ1-5
v_call: TRBV3-1/TRBV3-2
cdr3_aa: CASSQGVAASNQPQHF
cdr3_nt: TGTGCCAGCAGCCAAGGAGTAGCAGCTAGCAATCAGCCCCAGCATTTT

clone_size: NA
cdr3_length: 13
d_call: TRBD1
j_call: TRBJ1-1
v_call: TRBV25-1
cdr3_aa: CASGGQGATEAFF
cdr3_nt: TGTGCCAGCGGGGGACAGGGGGCCACTGAAGCTTTCTTT

clone_size: NA
cdr3_length: 14
d_call: NA
j_call: TRBJ1-5
v_call: TRBV6-5
cdr3_aa: CASSQRGSNQPQHF
cdr3_nt: TGTGCCAGCAGTCAACGGGGGAGCAATCAGCCCCAGCATTTT

clone_size: NA
cdr3_length: 13
d_call: NA
j_call: TRBJ1-2
v_call: TRBV7-3
cdr3_aa: CASSLMGTLGYTF
cdr3_nt: TGTGCCAGCAGCTTAATGGGGACATTAGGCTACACCTTC